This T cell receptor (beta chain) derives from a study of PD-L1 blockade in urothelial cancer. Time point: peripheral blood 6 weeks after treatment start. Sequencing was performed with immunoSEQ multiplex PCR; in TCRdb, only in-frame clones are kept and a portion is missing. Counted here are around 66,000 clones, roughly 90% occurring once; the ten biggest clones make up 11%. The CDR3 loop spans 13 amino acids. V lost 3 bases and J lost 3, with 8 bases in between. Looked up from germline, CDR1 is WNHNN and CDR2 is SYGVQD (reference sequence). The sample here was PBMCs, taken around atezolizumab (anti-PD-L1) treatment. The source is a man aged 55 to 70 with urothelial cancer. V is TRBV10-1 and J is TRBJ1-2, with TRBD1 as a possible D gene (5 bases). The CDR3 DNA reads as TGCGCCAGCAGTGAAGGGGCCCACTATGGCTACACCTTC. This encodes CASSEGAHYGYTF.